These 5 T cell receptor beta chains came from one sample sequenced in a study of blood T cell repertoires in COVID-19 (dated by TCRdb to the early 2020s). Library preparation employed the immunoSEQ multiplex PCR assay. In TCRdb, the immuneACCESS table is reduced to in-frame sequences with V and J assigned. These tables do not hold every clone; where another copy was compared, an unresolved V gene accounts for under half, and the others remain unexplained. The sample table holds 130,000 or so clones, of which around 83% were seen once. 1.6% of the sample is held by the ten biggest clonotypes. The sequenced sample consisted of peripheral blood. These receptors were obtained from a human donor in a cohort sampled during active COVID-19.

The rearrangement joins TRBV3-1 (or the pseudogene TRBV3-2) to TRBJ1-5, with 7 bases matching TRBD1. Germline CDR1 is LGHDT and CDR2 is YNNKEL (reference sequence). Trimming at V came to 0 bases and at J to 5 bases, leaving 7 bases not matched to a gene. The CDR3 extends over 16 amino acids. The CDR3 bases are TGTGCCAGCAGCCAAGATCGAGGGGGCTATTATCAGCCCCAGCATTTT. This sequence encodes CASSQDRGGYYQPQHF.

The J gene is TRBJ2-3, the V gene TRBV9; tentative D call: TRBD2 (5 bases). The CDR3 extends over 12 amino acids. The V and J ends lost 5 bases and 3 bases respectively, with 7 bases between them. Germline V gene sequence: CDR1 SGDLS, CDR2 YYNGEE. The CDR3 coding sequence is TGTGCCAGCAGACTAGTGACAGATACGCAGTATTTT. Translating gives CASRLVTDTQYF.

J is TRBJ2-7 and V is TRBV30; 8 bases fit TRBD1. The CDR3 covers 16 residues. Germline trimming cut 5 bases from V and 3 bases from J; bases unmatched to any gene: 15. The germline V gene has CDR1 GTSNPN and CDR2 SVGIG (reference sequence). CDR3 region: CAWAQGSGGAGYEQYF. The CDR3 DNA reads as TGTGCCTGGGCTCAAGGCTCAGGGGGCGCAGGCTACGAGCAGTACTTC.

There are a few counts of this clone. V and J are TRBV28 and TRBJ1-1; D not resolved. This CDR3 comprises 12 residues. Trimming pared 1 base from V and 11 bases from J, leaving 11 bases between. The germline V gene has CDR1 MDHEN and CDR2 SYDVKM. The CDR3, as DNA: TGTGCCAGCAGTTTATATGAGGGAGTGGCTTTCTTT. Its translation: CASSLYEGVAFF.

The J gene is TRBJ1-6, the V gene TRBV2; TRBD1 matches at 7 bases. V trimming: 1 base; J trimming: 8 bases; junction bases outside the gene matches: 5. CDR1 SNHLY and CDR2 FYNNEI come from the germline V gene. CDR3 length: 15 residues. The CDR3 here is CASSEVTGDYSPLHF. The CDR3 DNA sequence: TGTGCCAGCAGTGAAGTAACAGGGGATTATTCACCCCTCCACTTT.